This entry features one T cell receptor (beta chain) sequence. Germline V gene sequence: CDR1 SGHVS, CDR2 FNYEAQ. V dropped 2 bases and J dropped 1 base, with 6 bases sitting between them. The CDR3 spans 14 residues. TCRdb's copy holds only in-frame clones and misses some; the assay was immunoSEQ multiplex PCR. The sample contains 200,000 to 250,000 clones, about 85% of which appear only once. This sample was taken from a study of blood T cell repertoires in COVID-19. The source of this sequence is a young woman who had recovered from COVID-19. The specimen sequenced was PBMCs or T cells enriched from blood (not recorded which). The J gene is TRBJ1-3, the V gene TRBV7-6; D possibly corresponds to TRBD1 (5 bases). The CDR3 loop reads CASSLRGSGNTIYF. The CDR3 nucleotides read TGTGCCAGCAGCTTAAGGGGTTCTGGAAACACCATATATTTT.